These 18 T cell receptor beta chains share one sample of origin, sequenced in a study of identical twins. From the 5' RACE reads, TCRdb called clonotypes with MiXCR, one entry per CDR3 protein. Altogether 500,000 or so distinct CDR3 sequences are present, 13% to 15% being singletons, with the ten largest covering roughly 0.5%. These data were also filed under a second study, of yellow fever vaccine responses in identical twins.

The sample was CD4+ T cells sorted from blood. Receptor source: a young woman in good health.

This clonotype was detected only a few times. The V and J genes are TRBV3-1 and TRBJ2-1; D may be TRBD1 (6 bases). V lost 4 bases to trimming and J lost 8 bases, with 21 bases between them. The CDR3 consists of 16 residues. Per the germline V gene, CDR1 is LGHDT and CDR2 is YNNKEL (reference sequence). Here the CDR3 reads CASSLTPGHVSYEQFF. CDR3 nucleotide sequence: TGTGCCAGCAGCCTCACACCGGGACATGTGTCTTATGAGCAGTTCTTC.

DNA of the CDR3: TGTGCCAGCAGCCGTCGCAATTCACCCCTCCACTTT. This codes for CASSRRNSPLHF. The chain joins TRBV5-6 to TRBJ1-6; D uncertain. This CDR3 region has 12 residues. Looked up from germline, CDR1 is SGHDT and CDR2 is YYEEEE. The V end was cut by 4 bases, the J end by 7 bases, with 6 bases between.

A few counts support this clonotype. The chain carries TRBV5-5 and TRBJ2-4; tentative D call: TRBD1 (5 bases). V lost 0 bases, J lost 9 bases, and 13 bases lay in between. The CDR3 is 14 amino acids. Germline lookup yields CDR1 SGHKS and CDR2 YYEKEE (reference sequence). The CDR3 loop is CASSLERQGSIQYF. CDR3 in DNA: TGTGCCAGCAGCTTGGAAAGGCAGGGAAGCATTCAGTACTTC.

This clonotype was counted a few times. This chain uses TRBV5-5 with TRBJ2-7; D assignment may be TRBD1 or TRBD2 (5 bases each). This CDR3 comprises 15 residues. Germline V gene data show CDR1 as SGHKS and CDR2 as YYEKEE (reference sequence). Trimming took off 2 bases at V and 4 bases at J, with 16 bases between the two ends. As DNA, the CDR3 is TGTGCCAGCAGCTTTGAGAGGGGAGAAAGTTACGAGCAGTACTTC. Translating gives CASSFERGESYEQYF. The full variable domain, with the rest looked up from reference TRBV5-5 and TRBJ2-7, is DAGVTQSPTHLIKTRGQQVTLRCSPISGHKSVSWYQQVLGQGPQFIFQYYEKEERGRGNFPDRFSARQFPNYSSELNVNALLLGDSALYLCASSFERGESYEQYFGPGTRLTVT.

In nucleotides, the CDR3 is TGTGCCAGCAGCATTCGACTAGGGGGGGGAGAGACCCAGTACTTC. It is translated as CASSIRLGGGETQYF. The V and J genes are TRBV5-4 and TRBJ2-5, with D possibly TRBD2 on 7 matching bases. The CDR3 length is 15 residues. V was cut by 4 bases and J by 4 bases, with 17 bases left in between. Germline V gene sequence: CDR1 SGHNT, CDR2 YYREEE (reference sequence).

This clonotype was seen a handful of times. This chain connects TRBV7-2 to TRBJ2-2; 11 nucleotides match TRBD2. With V trimmed by 5 bases and J by 3 bases, 8 bases remained unmatched. CDR1 and CDR2 (germline): SGHTA, FQGNSA. This CDR3 has 17 residues. CDR3 in amino acids: CASSLTRLAGYTGELFF. CDR3 nucleotide sequence: TGTGCCAGCAGCCTTACGAGACTAGCGGGGTACACCGGGGAGCTGTTTTTT.

This clonotype was seen many times. Germline and junction disagree at one end, which may indicate a read error. The rearrangement links TRBV7-2 to TRBJ2-3; 10 nucleotides align to TRBD1. The CDR3 consists of 15 residues. Germline CDR1 is SGHTA and CDR2 is FQGNSA. The CDR3 loop is CASSSGTGVADTQYF. CDR3 DNA: TGCGCCAGCAGCTCCGGGACAGGGGTTGCAGATACGCAGTATTTT.

This clonotype was found a few times. The chain couples TRBV3-1 to TRBJ2-1; weak D call: TRBD2 (5 bases). The V end was cut by 0 bases, the J end by 4 bases, with 7 bases between. The CDR3 sequence is 14 residues long. Germline values: CDR1 LGHDT, CDR2 YNNKEL (reference sequence). The CDR3 sequence is CASSQEERYNEQFF. Here the CDR3 DNA reads TGTGCCAGCAGCCAAGAGGAGCGGTACAATGAGCAGTTCTTC.

Only a few counts were recorded for this clonotype. V usage is TRBV9 and J usage is TRBJ2-3; D unresolved. V was shortened by 2 bases and J by 0 bases, with 4 bases between the two germline ends. This CDR3 is 13 amino acids long. The germline V gene has CDR1 SGDLS and CDR2 YYNGEE. The CDR3 nucleotides are TGTGCCAGCAGCGTTGAAAGCACAGATACGCAGTATTTT. This translates into CASSVESTDTQYF.

V and J are TRBV20-1 and TRBJ2-5; possibly TRBD1 for D (5 bases). This CDR3 is 12 amino acids long. V lost 1 base and J lost 4, with 7 bases in between. Per the germline V gene, CDR1 is DFQATT and CDR2 is SNEGSKA (reference sequence). In DNA, the CDR3 is TGCAGTGCTAGAGTAAGGGGAGAGACCCAGTACTTC. Translation: CSARVRGETQYF.

This clonotype was counted between two and nine times. This chain links TRBV4-3 with TRBJ2-7; a weak D match, TRBD2 (5 bases). Trimming stripped 0 bases from V and 0 bases from J, with 15 bases between. Germline CDR1 is LGHNA and CDR2 is YSLEER. The CDR3 is made up of 17 amino acids. The CDR3 sequence is CASSQDSLAPDSYEQYF. DNA for the CDR3: TGCGCCAGCAGCCAAGATTCTTTAGCGCCGGACTCCTACGAGCAGTACTTC.

The CDR3 coding sequence is TGCAGCGTTGAGGTTGGACCGCGCAATGAGCAGTTCTTC. The encoded protein is CSVEVGPRNEQFF. The chain recombines TRBV29-1 with TRBJ2-1; D is uncertain. This CDR3 contains 13 residues. Germline V lookup: CDR1 SQVTM, CDR2 ANQGSEA. The ends were cut back, 3 bases at V and 6 bases at J, with 12 bases in the middle.

This clonotype was recorded many times. The V call is TRBV10-3, the J call TRBJ2-5; 7 bases fit TRBD1. The CDR3 runs to 14 residues. Trimming at V came to 5 bases and at J to 2 bases, leaving 5 bases not matched to a gene. Germline V CDR1 and CDR2: ENHRY, SYGVKD. This CDR3 is CAISKDRVQETQYF. The CDR3 DNA follows: TGTGCCATCAGTAAAGACAGGGTACAAGAGACCCAGTACTTC.

This chain connects TRBV29-1 to TRBJ2-1, with D tentatively TRBD2 (6 bases). Germline CDR1 and CDR2: SQVTM and ANQGSEA. The CDR3 has 15 residues. CDR3 protein: CSGAGGKVDLGEQFF. Written as DNA, the CDR3 is TGCAGTGGAGCGGGCGGGAAGGTCGACTTGGGGGAGCAGTTCTTC.

The rearrangement links TRBV10-3 to TRBJ2-1; TRBD2 aligns across 9 bases. This CDR3 is 15 amino acids long. Germline values: CDR1 ENHRY, CDR2 SYGVKD. V lost 4 bases, J lost 7 bases, and 8 bases stayed unmatched. CDR3 protein: CAISGTSGSRNEQFF. CDR3 nucleotide sequence: TGTGCCATCAGTGGTACTAGCGGGTCTAGAAATGAGCAGTTCTTC.

This chain links TRBV6-1 with TRBJ2-3, with 9 nucleotides matching TRBD2. The CDR3 has 15 amino acids. V gave up 7 bases and J gave up 4 bases; unmatched junction bases: 9. Germline lookup yields CDR1 MNHNS and CDR2 SASEGT. CDR3 protein: CASNRAGGRADTQYF. The CDR3 DNA sequence: TGTGCCAGCAATCGAGCGGGGGGCAGGGCAGATACGCAGTATTTT.

This chain uses TRBV7-2 with TRBJ1-2; D ambiguous. The CDR3 totals 11 residues. The ends were cut back, 0 bases at V and 8 bases at J, with 4 bases in the middle. Looked up from germline, CDR1 is SGHTA and CDR2 is FQGNSA. The CDR3 region is CASSLAKGYTF. The CDR3 DNA sequence: TGTGCCAGCAGCTTAGCCAAGGGCTACACCTTC.

The chain couples TRBV12-3 or TRBV12-4 to TRBJ2-1; D is possibly TRBD2 (6 bases). This CDR3 region has 14 residues. V was pared by 6 bases and J by 9 bases, with 18 bases between. The chain's CDR3 is CASRSGAVYGEQFF. The CDR3 coding sequence is TGTGCCAGCAGGTCGGGAGCTGTTTATGGTGAGCAGTTCTTC.